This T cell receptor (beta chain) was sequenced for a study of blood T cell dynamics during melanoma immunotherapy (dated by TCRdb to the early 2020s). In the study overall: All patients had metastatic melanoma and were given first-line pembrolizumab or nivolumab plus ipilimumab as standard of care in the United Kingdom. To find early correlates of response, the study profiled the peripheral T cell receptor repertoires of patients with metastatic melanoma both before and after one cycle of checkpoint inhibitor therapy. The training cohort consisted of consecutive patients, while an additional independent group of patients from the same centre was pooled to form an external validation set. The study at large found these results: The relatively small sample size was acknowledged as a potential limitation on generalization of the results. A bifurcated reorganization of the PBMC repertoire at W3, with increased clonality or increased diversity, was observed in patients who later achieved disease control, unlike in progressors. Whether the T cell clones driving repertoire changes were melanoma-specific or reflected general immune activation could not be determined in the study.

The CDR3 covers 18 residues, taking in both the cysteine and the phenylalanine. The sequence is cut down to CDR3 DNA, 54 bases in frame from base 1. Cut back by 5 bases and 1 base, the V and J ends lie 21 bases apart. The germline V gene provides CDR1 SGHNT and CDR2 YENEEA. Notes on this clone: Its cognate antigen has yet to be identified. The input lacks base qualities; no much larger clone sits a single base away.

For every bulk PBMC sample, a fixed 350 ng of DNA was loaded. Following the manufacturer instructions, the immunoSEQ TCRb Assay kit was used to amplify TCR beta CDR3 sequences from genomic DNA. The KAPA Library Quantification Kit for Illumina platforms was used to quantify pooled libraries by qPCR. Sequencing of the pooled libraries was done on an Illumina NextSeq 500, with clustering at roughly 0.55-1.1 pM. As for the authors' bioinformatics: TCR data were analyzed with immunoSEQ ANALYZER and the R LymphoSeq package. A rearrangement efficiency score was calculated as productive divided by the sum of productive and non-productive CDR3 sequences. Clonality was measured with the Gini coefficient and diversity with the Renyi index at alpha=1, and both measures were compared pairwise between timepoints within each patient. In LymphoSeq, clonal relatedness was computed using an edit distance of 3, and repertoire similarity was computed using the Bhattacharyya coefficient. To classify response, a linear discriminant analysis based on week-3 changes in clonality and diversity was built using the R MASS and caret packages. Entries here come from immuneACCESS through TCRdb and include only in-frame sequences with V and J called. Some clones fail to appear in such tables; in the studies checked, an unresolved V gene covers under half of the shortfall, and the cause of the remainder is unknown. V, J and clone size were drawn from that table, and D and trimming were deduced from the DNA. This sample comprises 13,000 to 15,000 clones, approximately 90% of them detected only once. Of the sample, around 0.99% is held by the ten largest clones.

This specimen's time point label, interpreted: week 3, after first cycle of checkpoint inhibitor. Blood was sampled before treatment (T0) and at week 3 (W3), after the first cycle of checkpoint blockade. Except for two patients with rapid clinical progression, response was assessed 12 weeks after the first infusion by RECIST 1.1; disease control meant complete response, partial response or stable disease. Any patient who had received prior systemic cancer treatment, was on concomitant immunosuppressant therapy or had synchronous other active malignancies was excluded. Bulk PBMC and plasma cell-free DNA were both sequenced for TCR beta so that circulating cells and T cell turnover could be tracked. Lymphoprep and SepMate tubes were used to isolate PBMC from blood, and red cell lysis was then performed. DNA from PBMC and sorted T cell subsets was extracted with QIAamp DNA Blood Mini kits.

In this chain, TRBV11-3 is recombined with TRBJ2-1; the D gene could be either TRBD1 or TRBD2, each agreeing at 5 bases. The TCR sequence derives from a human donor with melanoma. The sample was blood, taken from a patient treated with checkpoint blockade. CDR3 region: CASSPFIAGSRSYNEQFF. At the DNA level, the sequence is TGTGCCAGCAGCCCCTTCATCGCAGGGAGTAGGTCCTACAATGAGCAGTTCTTC.